This record covers a single TCR beta chain. Its antigen is unknown. Nothing much larger sits one base from this clone, and base qualities are not available. The immunoSEQ hsTCRB kit was used to amplify TCR beta CDR3 regions from genomic DNA. An Illumina HiSeq system was used to carry out high-throughput TRB CDR3 sequencing. The original pipeline was this. The immunoSEQ software was used to analyze the sequencing reads, and any nonproductive sequences containing premature stops or frame-shifts were left out. Clonality of the repertoire was calculated as one minus the Shannon entropy normalized by log2 of the number of unique productive sequences. The table was pulled from immuneACCESS by TCRdb, which kept in-frame rearrangements only. Such tables lose some clones; where checked, under half of the loss comes from unresolved V genes, and the rest has no known cause. V, J and clone size are those of that table, while D and trimming were read from the DNA. The sample records over 85,000 clones, about 95% of which are singletons. The ten biggest clones cover 3.1% of the sample.

This entry belongs to a study of T cells in pancreatic ductal adenocarcinoma (dated by TCRdb to about 2017). Concerning the study at large: To learn about the adaptive T-cell response arising naturally, investigators profiled where tumor-infiltrating CD8+ T cells, together with suppressive cells, were located within resected pancreatic ductal adenocarcinoma, how abundant they were, and what qualities they showed. What the work shows at the level of the full study, not this receptor alone: Comparisons of clonality between tumor and blood may be biased because tumors are enriched in CD45RO+ effector T cells rather than naive T cells, which biases the comparison toward lower diversity. Compared with tumor samples, blood samples had more total productive templates and about 7.5-fold more unique clonotypes. Because inoperable disease is present at presentation in most pancreatic cancer patients, the resected cohort was biased toward the minority with early-stage disease. T-cell clonality showed no significant difference between tumor and blood, with a mean clonality of around 0.11 in tumors and roughly 0.072 in blood.

Pancreatic ductal adenocarcinoma patients who had undergone surgery without neoadjuvant therapy were selected. After peripheral blood was drawn into heparin tubes, PBMCs were separated on a histopaque density gradient and then cryopreserved in roughly 10% DMSO. The DNeasy Blood and Tissue Kit, with Proteinase K and RNase treatment, was used to extract genomic DNA from about 7 PBMC specimens and roughly 10 flash-frozen tumor specimens. The CDR3 covers 11 residues, taking in both the cysteine and the phenylalanine. The retained sequence is limited to the CDR3, 33 bases, with the frame set at the first base. Sequences SGHNT (CDR1) and YYREEE (CDR2) are obtained from the germline V gene (reference sequence). The V and J ends are trimmed by 7 bases and 0 bases, leaving 4 bases between them.

This clonotype was obtained from a human donor with pancreatic ductal adenocarcinoma. The rearrangement joined TRBV5-4 to TRBJ2-5, with no confident D gene call. What was sequenced was PBMCs. In nucleotides, the sequence is TGTGCCAGCTCGTACCAAGAGACCCAGTACTTC. It specifies CASSYQETQYF.